These 28 T cell receptor beta chains were all obtained from the same sample, sequenced in a study of T cell repertoires in cytomegalovirus infection. Each CDR3 protein gets one entry after TCRdb re-called the reads with MiXCR. This sample yields roughly 500,000 distinct CDR3 sequences, of which about 44% are seen a single time; about two fifths belongs to the top ten. Their target antigens are unknown. Specimen: cultured PBMCs, collected from culture after CMV antigen stimulation. Receptors originate from a human donor in good health (CMV status not recorded). Some clones in this sample may be carry-over from other donors' samples.

On this clonotype: A read error may be the cause here, since a much bigger clone is one base away. J is TRBJ2-1 and V is TRBV6-2 or TRBV6-3; TRBD2 matches at 7 bases. Per the germline V gene, CDR1 is MNHEY and CDR2 is SVGEGT. The CDR3 spans 15 residues. Trimming at V came to 6 bases and at J to 0 bases, leaving 5 bases not matched to a gene. The CDR3, as DNA: TGTGCCAGCAGCTTTAGCGGGCTCTCCTACAATGAGCAGTTCTTC. Amino acid sequence: CASSFSGLSYNEQFF.

This chain connects TRBV7-2 to TRBJ2-1; 10 positions agree with TRBD2. CDR3 length equals 16 residues. After removal of 5 bases from V and 5 bases from J, the junction contained 9 bases not matched to a gene. Per the germline V gene, CDR1 is SGHTA and CDR2 is FQGNSA. This CDR3 is CASSAPGTSADNEQFF. CDR3 nucleotides: TGTGCCAGCAGCGCCCCCGGGACTAGCGCTGACAATGAGCAGTTCTTC.

This rearrangement joins TRBV15 to TRBJ2-7; TRBD1 aligns across 7 bases. This CDR3 is built from 16 residues. CDR1 LNHNV and CDR2 YYDKDF come from the germline V gene (reference sequence). V dropped 4 bases and J dropped 6; count of bases not matched to a gene: 15. The CDR3 loop is CATSTNPDRVRGEQYF. CDR3 bases: TGTGCCACCAGCACCAACCCTGACAGGGTACGAGGCGAGCAGTACTTC.

The J gene is TRBJ1-2, the V gene TRBV7-8, with TRBD1 as a possible D gene (6 bases). Germline lookup yields CDR1 SGHVS and CDR2 FQNEAQ. This CDR3 contains 15 residues. Trimming removed 4 bases at V and 5 bases at J, with 17 bases between. In DNA, the CDR3 is TGTGCCAGCAGCTCCCCTGGACAGCGACGATATGGCTACACCTTC. Protein product: CASSSPGQRRYGYTF.

The chain links TRBV7-2 to TRBJ1-3; 7 positions agree with TRBD1. In germline, CDR1 is SGHTA, CDR2 FQGNSA. The CDR3 has 14 residues. V trimming: 5 bases; J trimming: 10 bases; junction bases outside the gene matches: 11. For the CDR3, the DNA is TGTGCCAGCAGCGCACAGGGGTTAGGGTTTACCATATATTTT. It codes for CASSAQGLGFTIYF.

This clonotype was observed a few times. This chain joins TRBV6-1 and TRBJ1-1, with D possibly matching TRBD1 (5 bases). Germline assignment: CDR1 MNHNS and CDR2 SASEGT. Trimming stripped 5 bases from V and 4 bases from J, with 17 bases between. The CDR3 runs to 15 residues. The CDR3: CASSSRGGGITEAFF. CDR3 nucleotides: TGTGCCAGCAGTTCCCGAGGTGGGGGAATCACTGAAGCTTTCTTT.

V gene TRBV11-2 combines with J gene TRBJ1-2; the D gene is possibly TRBD1 (6 bases). The CDR3 totals 13 residues. CDR1 SGHAT and CDR2 FQNNGV come from the germline V gene. Deletions cut 1 base from V and 6 bases from J, with 9 bases between. CDR3 loop: CASSLGGQDGYTF. The DNA of the CDR3 is TGTGCCAGCAGCTTAGGGGGGCAGGATGGCTACACCTTC.

This clonotype was found a few times. The chain is built from TRBV20-1 and TRBJ2-5; TRBD2 matches 7 bases. Losses at the gene ends were 3 bases for V and 5 bases for J; bases not matched to a gene: 12. The CDR3 is 15 residues long. Germline CDR1 is DFQATT and CDR2 is SNEGSKA (reference sequence). As DNA, the CDR3 is TGCAGTGCTAGTGGGCTCGGGGGGTCGGGGGAGACCCAGTACTTC. Encoded protein: CSASGLGGSGETQYF.

For the CDR3, the DNA is TGCGCCAGCAGCTCCGCGGGACTCTCCTACGAGCAGTACTTC. It encodes CASSSAGLSYEQYF. The chain combines TRBV5-1 with TRBJ2-7; possible D gene TRBD2, 6 bases. V dropped 3 bases and J dropped 0 bases, with 10 bases sitting between them. The CDR3 is made up of 14 amino acids. Germline V gives CDR1 SGHRS, CDR2 YFSETQ.

The CDR3 loop is CASRKQPFRYGYTF. CDR3 nucleotides: TGTGCCAGCAGAAAGCAACCCTTTAGATATGGCTACACCTTC. The rearrangement links TRBV6-2 or TRBV6-3 to TRBJ1-2; D not resolved. V was trimmed by 6 bases and J by 5 bases, leaving 16 bases between them. This CDR3 contains 14 residues. From germline, CDR1 is MNHEY and CDR2 SVGEGT.

This sequence joins TRBV7-2 and TRBJ2-6, with unresolved D. The germline V and J ends were trimmed by 2 bases and 0 bases, with 8 bases remaining between them. The germline V gene has CDR1 SGHTA and CDR2 FQGNSA. There are 16 residues in the CDR3. As DNA, the CDR3 is TGTGCCAGCAGCTTATACCCCGCCTCTGGGGCCAACGTCCTGACTTTC. Translation gives CASSLYPASGANVLTF. Full variable domain (outside the CDR3, taken from reference TRBV7-2 and TRBJ2-6): GAGVSQSPSNKVTEKGKDVELRCDPISGHTALYWYRQSLGQGLEFLIYFQGNSAPDKSGLPSDRFSAERTGGSVSTLTIQRTQQEDSAVYLCASSLYPASGANVLTFGAGSRLTVL.

The rearrangement uses TRBV7-3 and TRBJ2-1; unclear D gene. The V gene's germline CDR1 is SGHTA and CDR2 FQGTGA. The length of the CDR3 is 17 residues. The ends were cut back, 5 bases at V and 1 base at J, with 18 bases in the middle. CDR3 bases: TGTGCCAGCAGCCGCCCCCCAAGCGAGACTTCCTACAATGAGCAGTTCTTC. It codes for CASSRPPSETSYNEQFF.

In its sample, this clonotype was seen many times. This sequence joins TRBV7-2 and TRBJ2-3; D perhaps matches TRBD1 (6 bases). V was cut by 6 bases and J by 4 bases, with 11 bases left in between. The length of the CDR3 is 13 residues. CDR1 and CDR2 (germline): SGHTA, FQGNSA. The CDR3 region is CASRTTGSDTQYF. DNA for the CDR3: TGTGCCAGCAGGACCACAGGGTCAGATACGCAGTATTTT. The entire variable domain, with the rest obtained from reference TRBV7-2 and TRBJ2-3, is as follows: GAGVSQSPSNKVTEKGKDVELRCDPISGHTALYWYRQSLGQGLEFLIYFQGNSAPDKSGLPSDRFSAERTGGSVSTLTIQRTQQEDSAVYLCASRTTGSDTQYFGPGTRLTVL.

This clonotype was recorded a few times. This chain joins TRBV5-4 and TRBJ2-6; 8 positions agree with TRBD2. Looked up from germline, CDR1 is SGHNT and CDR2 is YYREEE (reference sequence). V shed 5 bases and J 0 bases; nucleotides not matched to a gene: 7. This CDR3 is built from 17 residues. In DNA form, the CDR3 reads TGTGCCAGCAGAACCGCGGGGGGAAGCTCTGGGGCCAACGTCCTGACTTTC. This encodes CASRTAGGSSGANVLTF. Together with reference TRBV5-4 and TRBJ2-6, the CDR3 gives the full variable domain: ETGVTQSPTHLIKTRGQQVTLRCSSQSGHNTVSWYQQALGQGPQFIFQYYREEENGRGNFPPRFSGLQFPNYSSELNVNALELDDSALYLCASRTAGGSSGANVLTFGAGSRLTVL.

The chain carries TRBV24-1 and TRBJ2-2; 11 bases fit TRBD1. Germline V gene data show CDR1 as KGHDR and CDR2 as SFDVKD. The CDR3 is made up of 16 amino acids. The junction had 3 bases not matched to a gene; V was cut back by 2 bases and J by 5 bases. CDR3 in amino acids: CATSDSGQGVTGELFF. CDR3 coding DNA: TGTGCCACCAGTGATTCGGGACAGGGGGTAACCGGGGAGCTGTTTTTT.

This clonotype has more than one count but fewer than ten. V is TRBV6-2 or TRBV6-3 and J is TRBJ2-1; 9 bases fit TRBD2. V lost 2 bases and J lost 7; bases outside the gene matches: 6. Looked up from germline, CDR1 is MNHEY and CDR2 is SVGEGT. The length of the CDR3 is 15 residues. For the CDR3, the DNA is TGTGCCAGCAGTTACCCAGCGGGAGGACGGAATGAGCAGTTCTTC. It yields the protein CASSYPAGGRNEQFF.

The V call is TRBV7-2, the J call TRBJ2-4; TRBD2 is a possible D gene (6 bases). The CDR3 length is 15 residues. V shed 4 bases and J shed 7 bases, with 17 bases lying between them. In germline, CDR1 is SGHTA, CDR2 FQGNSA. CDR3 amino acids: CASSSPTGRSNIQYF. DNA of the CDR3: TGTGCCAGCAGCTCCCCTACGGGGAGGAGTAACATTCAGTACTTC. The full variable domain, rest sourced from reference TRBV7-2 and TRBJ2-4, is GAGVSQSPSNKVTEKGKDVELRCDPISGHTALYWYRQSLGQGLEFLIYFQGNSAPDKSGLPSDRFSAERTGGSVSTLTIQRTQQEDSAVYLCASSSPTGRSNIQYFGAGTRLSVL.

The V and J genes are TRBV9 and TRBJ2-7; D is unresolved. The length of the CDR3 is 15 residues. In germline, CDR1 is SGDLS, CDR2 YYNGEE. The ends were cut back, 2 bases at V and 2 bases at J, with 14 bases in the middle. The CDR3 reads CASSVSPLSPYEQYF. The DNA of the CDR3 is TGTGCCAGCAGCGTTTCACCCCTTTCCCCCTACGAGCAGTACTTC.

The rearrangement links TRBV20-1 to TRBJ2-5; D gene ambiguous. The V and J ends lost 3 bases and 2 bases respectively, with 13 bases between them. The CDR3 covers 14 residues. CDR1 DFQATT and CDR2 SNEGSKA come from the germline V gene (reference sequence). The CDR3 coding sequence is TGCAGTGCTAGTACGTCCCTTGGGCAAGAGACCCAGTACTTC. Translating it yields CSASTSLGQETQYF.

The genes are TRBV7-2 and TRBJ2-3, with TRBD2 identical over 8 bases. With V trimmed by 2 bases and J by 7 bases, 5 bases remained unmatched. The CDR3 spans 14 residues. Germline lookup yields CDR1 SGHTA and CDR2 FQGNSA. The CDR3 sequence is CASSLNGGENTQYF. The DNA of the CDR3 is TGTGCCAGCAGCTTAAACGGGGGGGAAAATACGCAGTATTTT.

V gene TRBV9 combines with J gene TRBJ2-5, with TRBD2 identical over 8 bases. The V gene's germline CDR1 is SGDLS and CDR2 YYNGEE. V shed 0 bases, J shed 5 bases, and the junction held 9 bases outside the gene matches. The CDR3 spans 16 residues. In DNA, the CDR3 is TGTGCCAGCAGCGTAGCTACGAGCGGGAGATGGGAGACCCAGTACTTC. Encoded protein: CASSVATSGRWETQYF. Using reference TRBV9 and TRBJ2-5 for the parts outside the CDR3, the full variable domain is DSGVTQTPKHLITATGQRVTLRCSPRSGDLSVYWYQQSLDQGLQFLIQYYNGEERAKGNILERFSAQQFPDLHSELNLSSLELGDSALYFCASSVATSGRWETQYFGPGTRLLVL.

This clonotype was detected only a few times. The V call is TRBV11-2, the J call TRBJ2-3; 15 nucleotides align to TRBD2. This CDR3 contains 15 residues. J gave up 7 bases and V 6 bases, and 5 bases lay outside the gene matches. Germline V CDR1 and CDR2: SGHAT, FQNNGV. Here the CDR3 DNA reads TGTGCCAGCAGGGGACTAGCGGGGGGCCCAAATACGCAGTATTTT. Translation gives CASRGLAGGPNTQYF.

This clonotype has a handful of counts. This rearrangement joins TRBV7-2 to TRBJ2-1, with no clear D. CDR1 and CDR2 (germline): SGHTA, FQGNSA. Trimming took off 6 bases at V and 8 bases at J, with 17 bases between the two ends. The CDR3 consists of 14 residues. For the CDR3, the DNA is TGTGCCAGCAGGCTCCAGCGTTCTGCTCATGAGCAGTTCTTC. Its translation: CASRLQRSAHEQFF.

The J gene is TRBJ2-2, the V gene TRBV5-4, with TRBD1 matching over 9 bases. After removal of 5 bases from V and 6 bases from J, the junction contained 8 bases not matched to a gene. The germline CDR1 and CDR2 sequences are SGHNT and YYREEE (reference sequence). CDR3 size: 15 residues. In nucleotides, the CDR3 is TGTGCCAGCAGACCGGGGACAGGGTCGCCCGGGGAGCTGTTTTTT. It translates to CASRPGTGSPGELFF.

This clonotype was detected ten times or more. The gene calls are TRBV7-2 and TRBJ2-3; 9 bases are a match to TRBD2. This CDR3 spans 14 amino acids. J was trimmed by 4 bases and V by 6 bases; bases with no gene match: 5. In germline, CDR1 is SGHTA, CDR2 FQGNSA. CDR3 nucleotides: TGTGCCAGCAGTTTTAGCGGGAGATCAGATACGCAGTATTTT. This sequence encodes CASSFSGRSDTQYF.

The chain is built from TRBV3-1 and TRBJ2-3; 16 bases line up with TRBD2. The trim removed 0 bases at V and 4 bases at J, leaving 4 bases unmatched. From germline, CDR1 is LGHDT and CDR2 YNNKEL (reference sequence). This CDR3 region has 18 residues. In DNA form, the CDR3 reads TGTGCCAGCAGCCAAGAGGGACTAGCGGGGGGGCTCTCAGATACGCAGTATTTT. It codes for CASSQEGLAGGLSDTQYF.

This clonotype was recorded at least ten times. The CDR3 DNA is TGTGCCAGCAGCTTAGCTGGGTTGAATCAGCCCCAGCATTTT. It encodes CASSLAGLNQPQHF. The chain couples TRBV7-2 to TRBJ1-5; D remains unclear. The CDR3 is 14 residues long. CDR1 and CDR2 from the germline V gene are SGHTA and FQGNSA. V shed 0 bases and J shed 4 bases, with 7 bases lying between them.

This clonotype was observed a handful of times. The chain couples TRBV7-9 to TRBJ2-2; D unresolved. The CDR3 runs to 14 residues. V lost 5 bases and J lost 4, with 11 bases in between. Germline lookup yields CDR1 SEHNR and CDR2 FQNEAQ (reference sequence). The DNA of the CDR3 is TGTGCCAGCAGCCATACACTTAGCACCGGGGAGCTGTTTTTT. Translating it yields CASSHTLSTGELFF.